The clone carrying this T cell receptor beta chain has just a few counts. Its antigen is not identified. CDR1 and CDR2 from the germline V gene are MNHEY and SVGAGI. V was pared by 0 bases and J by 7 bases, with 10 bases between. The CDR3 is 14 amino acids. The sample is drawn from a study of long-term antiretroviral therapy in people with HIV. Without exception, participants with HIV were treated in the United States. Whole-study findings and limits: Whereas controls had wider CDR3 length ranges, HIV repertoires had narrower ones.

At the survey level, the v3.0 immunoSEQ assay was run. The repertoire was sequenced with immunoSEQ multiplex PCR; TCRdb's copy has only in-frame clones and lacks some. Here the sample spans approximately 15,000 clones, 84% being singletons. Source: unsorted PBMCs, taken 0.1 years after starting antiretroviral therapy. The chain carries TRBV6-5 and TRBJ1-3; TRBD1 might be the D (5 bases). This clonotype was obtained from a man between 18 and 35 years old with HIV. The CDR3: CASSYSGGENTIYF. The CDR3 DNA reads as TGTGCCAGCAGTTACTCGGGGGGGGAGAACACCATATATTTT.